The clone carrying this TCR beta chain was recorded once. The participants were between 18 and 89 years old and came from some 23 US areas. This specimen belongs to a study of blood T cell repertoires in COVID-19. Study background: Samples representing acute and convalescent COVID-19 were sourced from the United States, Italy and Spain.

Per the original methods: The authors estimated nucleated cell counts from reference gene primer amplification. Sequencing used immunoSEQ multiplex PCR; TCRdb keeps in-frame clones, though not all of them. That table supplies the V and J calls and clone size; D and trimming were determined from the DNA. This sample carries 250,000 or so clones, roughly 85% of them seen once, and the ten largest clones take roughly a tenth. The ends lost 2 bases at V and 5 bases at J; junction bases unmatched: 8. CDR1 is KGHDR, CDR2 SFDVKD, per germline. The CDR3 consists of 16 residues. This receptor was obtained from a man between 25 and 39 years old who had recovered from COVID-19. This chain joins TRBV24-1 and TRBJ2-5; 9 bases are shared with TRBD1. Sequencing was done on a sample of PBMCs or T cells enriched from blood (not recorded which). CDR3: CATSDSPGTGRETQYF. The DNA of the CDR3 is TGTGCCACCAGTGATTCCCCCGGGACAGGGAGGGAGACCCAGTACTTC.